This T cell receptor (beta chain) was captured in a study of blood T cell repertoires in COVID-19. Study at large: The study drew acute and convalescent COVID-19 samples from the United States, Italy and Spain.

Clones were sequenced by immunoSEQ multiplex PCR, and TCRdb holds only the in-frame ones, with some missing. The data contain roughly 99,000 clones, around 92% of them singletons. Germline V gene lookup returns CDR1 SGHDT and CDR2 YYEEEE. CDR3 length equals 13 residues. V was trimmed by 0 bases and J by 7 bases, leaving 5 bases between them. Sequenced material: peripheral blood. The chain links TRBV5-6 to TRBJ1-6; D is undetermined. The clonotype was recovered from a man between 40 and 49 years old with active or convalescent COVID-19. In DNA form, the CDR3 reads TGTGCCAGCAGCTTGGTAGTGAATTCACCCCTCCACTTT. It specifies CASSLVVNSPLHF.